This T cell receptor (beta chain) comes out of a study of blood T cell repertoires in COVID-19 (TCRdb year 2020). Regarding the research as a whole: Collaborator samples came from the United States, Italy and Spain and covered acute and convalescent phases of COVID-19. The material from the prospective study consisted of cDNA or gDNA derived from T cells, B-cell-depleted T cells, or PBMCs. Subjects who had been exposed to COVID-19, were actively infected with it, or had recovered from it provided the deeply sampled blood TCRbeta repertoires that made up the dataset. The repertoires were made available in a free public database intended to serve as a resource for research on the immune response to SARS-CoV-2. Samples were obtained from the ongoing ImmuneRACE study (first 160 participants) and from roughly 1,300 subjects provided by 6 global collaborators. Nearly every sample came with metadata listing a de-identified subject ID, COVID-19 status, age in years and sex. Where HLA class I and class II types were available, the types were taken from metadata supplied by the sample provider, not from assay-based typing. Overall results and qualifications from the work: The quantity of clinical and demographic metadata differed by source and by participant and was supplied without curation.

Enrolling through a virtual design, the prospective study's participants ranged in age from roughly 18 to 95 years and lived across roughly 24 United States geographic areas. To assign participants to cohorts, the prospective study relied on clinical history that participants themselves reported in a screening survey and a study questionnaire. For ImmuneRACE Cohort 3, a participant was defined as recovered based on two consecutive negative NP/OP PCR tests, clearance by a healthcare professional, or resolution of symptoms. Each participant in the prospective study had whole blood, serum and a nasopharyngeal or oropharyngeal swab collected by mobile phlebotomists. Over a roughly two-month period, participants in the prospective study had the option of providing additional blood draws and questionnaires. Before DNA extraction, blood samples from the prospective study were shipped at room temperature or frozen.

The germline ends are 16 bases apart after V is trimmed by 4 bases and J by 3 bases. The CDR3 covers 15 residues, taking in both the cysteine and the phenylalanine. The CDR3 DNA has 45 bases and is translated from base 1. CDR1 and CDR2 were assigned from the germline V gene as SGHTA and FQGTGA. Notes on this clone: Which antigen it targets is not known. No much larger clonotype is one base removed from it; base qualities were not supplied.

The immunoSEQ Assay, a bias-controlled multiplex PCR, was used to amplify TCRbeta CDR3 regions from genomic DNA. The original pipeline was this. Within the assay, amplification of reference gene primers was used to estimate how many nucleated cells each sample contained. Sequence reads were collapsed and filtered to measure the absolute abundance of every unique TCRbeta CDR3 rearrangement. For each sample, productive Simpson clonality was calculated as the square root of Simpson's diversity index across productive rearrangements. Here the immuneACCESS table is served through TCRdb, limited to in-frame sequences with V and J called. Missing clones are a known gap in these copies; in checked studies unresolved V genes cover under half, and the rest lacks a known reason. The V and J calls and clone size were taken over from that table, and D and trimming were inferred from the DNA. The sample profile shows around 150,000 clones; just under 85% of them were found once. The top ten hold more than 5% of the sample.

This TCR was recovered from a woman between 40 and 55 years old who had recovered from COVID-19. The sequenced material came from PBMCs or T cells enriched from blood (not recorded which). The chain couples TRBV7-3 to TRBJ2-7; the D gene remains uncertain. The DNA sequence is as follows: TGTGCCAGCAGCTCTACGGCGGATACTCGCTACGAGCAGTACTTC. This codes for CASSSTADTRYEQYF. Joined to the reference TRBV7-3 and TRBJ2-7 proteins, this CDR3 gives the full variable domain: GAGVSQTPSNKVTEKGKYVELRCDPISGHTALYWYRQSLGQGPEFLIYFQGTGAADDSGLPNDRFFAVRPEGSVSTLKIQRTERGDSAVYLCASSSTADTRYEQYFGPGTRLTVT.